This T cell receptor beta chain was recorded in a study of OX40 agonist ivuxolimab in advanced cancers. Study-level results: More expanded clones were seen, on average, in CD8+ T cells than in CD4+.

The CDR3 has 16 amino acids. The assay was immunoSEQ multiplex PCR, and TCRdb's table has in-frame clones only and misses some. The sample includes some 100,000 clones, about 91% of them seen just once. Turning to this clone: Its antigen is not identified.

The chain has TRBV21-1 and TRBJ2-1; whether TRBD2, the table's D call, matches the DNA was not checked. TRBV21-1 counts as a pseudogene. This sequence originates from an adult with an advanced solid tumor such as melanoma, head and neck, liver or kidney cancer. Sample: CD4+ or CD8+ T cells sorted from blood, taken in a trial of the OX40 agonist ivuxolimab. CDR3 amino acids: CASSKGEGLDGNEQFF. CDR3 sequence (DNA): TGTGCCAGCAGCAAAGGGGAGGGACTGGACGGCAATGAGCAGTTCTTC.